Following are 28 T cell receptor beta chains from one sample sequenced in a study of blood T cell repertoires in COVID-19. The table came from immunoSEQ multiplex PCR; TCRdb's copy has only in-frame clones and leaves some out. The table shows some 200,000 clones, with about 90% occurring only once. The specimen sequenced was peripheral blood. Every receptor here comes from a man aged 30-40 years with acute or convalescent COVID-19.

This chain joins TRBV5-1 and TRBJ1-1; tentative D call: TRBD1 (6 bases). The V and J ends lost 4 bases and 5 bases respectively, with 15 bases between them. Germline CDR1 and CDR2: SGHRS and YFSETQ. The length of the CDR3 is 14 residues. In DNA, the CDR3 is TGCGCCAGCAGCGCAACAGGGAGTAGGACTGAAGCTTTCTTT. This gives the protein CASSATGSRTEAFF.

This clone was picked up a small number of times. This rearrangement joins TRBV18 to TRBJ1-1; D uncertain. The ends were cut back, 3 bases at V and 7 bases at J, with 18 bases in the middle. The germline V gene encodes CDR1 KGHSH and CDR2 LQKENI. The CDR3 is 15 amino acids. CDR3 bases: TGTGCCAGCTCACCGTCCGAAGGAGGTACAATTGAAGCTTTCTTT. Its translation: CASSPSEGGTIEAFF.

This clone appeared a single time. V and J are TRBV21-1 and TRBJ2-1; the listed D gene, TRBD1, was not tested against the DNA. TRBV21-1 is assigned pseudogene status. The CDR3 is 19 residues long. The CDR3 bases are TGTGCCAGCAGCAAAGATGGGGGTGGGGACAGGGGAACCTACAATGAGCAGTTCTTC. Encoded protein: CASSKDGGGDRGTYNEQFF.

This chain joins TRBV7-9 and TRBJ2-1, with D maybe TRBD2 (6 bases). CDR1 is SEHNR and CDR2 is FQNEAQ in the germline V gene (reference sequence). Trimming took off 0 bases at V and 3 bases at J, with 9 bases between the two ends. CDR3 length equals 15 residues. Written as DNA, the CDR3 is TGTGCCAGCAGCTTAGCCACGGGGGTCTACAATGAGCAGTTCTTC. It translates to CASSLATGVYNEQFF.

V is TRBV10-3 and J is TRBJ1-1, with no clear D. CDR3 size: 12 residues. Germline CDR1 is ENHRY and CDR2 is SYGVKD. V was trimmed by 6 bases and J by 2 bases, leaving 7 bases between them. The CDR3 DNA is TGTGCCATCAGGCCAGAAAACACTGAAGCTTTCTTT. Translation: CAIRPENTEAFF.

This chain uses TRBV25-1 with TRBJ1-6; TRBD1 matches at 9 bases. The germline gives CDR1 MGHDK, CDR2 SYGVNS. There are 16 residues in the CDR3. V was clipped by 3 bases and J by 7 bases; unmatched bases: 7. The CDR3 DNA sequence: TGTGCCAGCAGTGATCCCAGGACAGGGGTAAATTCACCCCTCCACTTT. This gives the protein CASSDPRTGVNSPLHF.

The chain links TRBV27 to TRBJ2-4; tentatively, D is TRBD2 (5 bases). Germline-derived CDR1 and CDR2 are MNHEY and SMNVEV (reference sequence). There are 11 residues in the CDR3. Trimming removed 7 bases from V and 11 bases from J, with 12 bases in between. The CDR3 nucleotides are TGTGCCAGCAAGAGGGCTGAAGTTCAGTACTTC. It translates to CASKRAEVQYF.

The gene calls are TRBV7-3 and TRBJ2-3; D gene uncertain. Germline V gene data show CDR1 as SGHTA and CDR2 as FQGTGA. The CDR3 has 12 amino acids. V dropped 4 bases and J dropped 4 bases, with 6 bases sitting between them. The CDR3 loop is CASSSTADTQYF. CDR3 in DNA: TGTGCCAGCAGCTCTACCGCAGATACGCAGTATTTT.

The chain is built from TRBV30 and TRBJ1-2; TRBD1 agrees at 7 bases. The CDR3 has 14 amino acids. CDR1 and CDR2 from the germline V gene are GTSNPN and SVGIG (reference sequence). Trimming cost V 5 bases and J 4 bases; bases outside gene matches: 10. In DNA, the CDR3 is TGTGCCTGGCGACGGACAGGCCGAGGCTATGGCTACACCTTC. Protein: CAWRRTGRGYGYTF.

This clone was detected only once. The chain carries TRBV28 and TRBJ1-6, with 11 bases matching TRBD1. CDR1 and CDR2 from the germline V gene are MDHEN and SYDVKM. The CDR3 sequence is 16 residues long. V trimming: 8 bases; J trimming: 12 bases; junction bases outside the gene matches: 15. In nucleotides, the CDR3 is TGTGCCAGCCCCCTCCCGAGGACAGGGGGCCGTGGACCCCTCCACTTT. It translates to CASPLPRTGGRGPLHF. The full variable domain, completed using reference TRBV28 and TRBJ1-6, is DVKVTQSSRYLVKRTGEKVFLECVQDMDHENMFWYRQDPGLGLRLIYFSYDVKMKEKGDIPEGYSVSREKKERFSLILESASTNQTSMYLCASPLPRTGGRGPLHFGNGTRLTVT.

The chain recombines TRBV12-3 or TRBV12-4 with TRBJ2-3, with a tentative D call TRBD2 (6 bases). V was pared by 8 bases and J by 5 bases, with 14 bases between. This CDR3 has 13 residues. CDR3 nucleotide sequence: TGTGCCAGCTTACGCGGGGTCGGAGATACGCAGTATTTT. This gives the protein CASLRGVGDTQYF.

The chain is built from TRBV28 and TRBJ1-3; D uncertain. Trimming took 10 bases from V and 0 from J, leaving 13 bases between them. The CDR3 totals 14 residues. CDR1 is MDHEN, CDR2 SYDVKM, per germline. The CDR3 DNA is TGTGCCACACTACGTGGGAGCTCTGGAAACACCATATATTTT. Amino acid sequence: CATLRGSSGNTIYF.

The chain uses TRBV9 and TRBJ2-5; D might be TRBD2 (5 bases). CDR1 is SGDLS, CDR2 YYNGEE, per germline. Trimming stripped 0 bases from V and 4 bases from J, with 13 bases between. This CDR3 has 15 amino acids. CDR3 coding DNA: TGTGCCAGCAGCGTAGGGCCGGGAAAGGGAGAGACCCAGTACTTC. This translates into CASSVGPGKGETQYF.

The rearrangement links TRBV5-1 to TRBJ1-6; perhaps TRBD1 as D (6 bases). CDR3 size: 15 residues. The ends were cut back, 4 bases at V and 5 bases at J, with 13 bases in the middle. CDR1 and CDR2 (germline): SGHRS, YFSETQ. The CDR3 DNA is TGCGCCAGCAGCATGGACAGCAGAGATAATTCACCCCTCCACTTT. Translating gives CASSMDSRDNSPLHF.

This chain joins TRBV4-1 and TRBJ2-7; TRBD2 matches at 11 bases. This CDR3 has 19 amino acids. V shed 7 bases, J shed 0 bases, and the junction held 17 bases outside the gene matches. Germline CDR1 is MGHRA and CDR2 is YSYEKL. The CDR3 region has the DNA TGCGCCAGCAAGAGAGATTCGACTAGCGGGACTCTTAGCTCCTACGAGCAGTACTTC. Encoded protein: CASKRDSTSGTLSSYEQYF.

The V gene is TRBV6-2 or TRBV6-3, the J gene TRBJ2-7, with 9 bases aligning to TRBD1. From germline, CDR1 is MNHEY and CDR2 SVGEGT. This CDR3 is 15 amino acids long. The J segment lost 4 bases and the V segment lost 6 bases, leaving 10 bases of the junction unmatched. The CDR3 loop is CASSDAGQGKYEQYF. CDR3 nucleotides: TGTGCCAGCAGCGACGCGGGACAGGGTAAATACGAGCAGTACTTC.

To note about this clone: The same CDR3 is also encoded by other DNA sequences in this sample. The CDR3 nucleotides are TGCGCCAGCAGCTTGGGACAGGGATCTTACGAGCAGTACTTC. It specifies CASSLGQGSYEQYF. The chain is built from TRBV5-1 and TRBJ2-7, with 7 bases that match TRBD1. The V and J ends lost 0 bases and 4 bases, in that order; junction bases with no gene match: 4. CDR1 is SGHRS and CDR2 is YFSETQ in the germline V gene. The length of the CDR3 is 14 residues.

The chain has TRBV20-1 and TRBJ2-7; TRBD2 agrees at 7 bases. This CDR3 spans 11 amino acids. Losses at the gene ends were 5 bases for V and 7 bases for J; bases not matched to a gene: 5. Per germline, CDR1 DFQATT and CDR2 SNEGSKA (reference sequence). CDR3 region: CSAGGVREQYF. CDR3 DNA sequence: TGCAGTGCTGGGGGGGTAAGGGAGCAGTACTTC.

In its sample, this clone was seen once. The genes are TRBV27 and TRBJ1-1; D is ambiguous. Deletions cut 2 bases from V and 0 bases from J, with 10 bases between. Germline V lookup: CDR1 MNHEY, CDR2 SMNVEV (reference sequence). CDR3 length: 15 residues. The CDR3, as DNA: TGTGCCAGCAGTTTAGTGAGGGATTTGAACACTGAAGCTTTCTTT. It translates to CASSLVRDLNTEAFF.

The chain couples TRBV28 to TRBJ1-5; tentatively, D is TRBD1 (6 bases). V was shortened by 2 bases and J by 2 bases, with 13 bases between the two germline ends. The CDR3 is 16 residues long. The germline CDR1 and CDR2 sequences are MDHEN and SYDVKM. CDR3 DNA sequence: TGTGCCAGCAGTTTAGGGGGCCTGGGGGGCAATCAGCCCCAGCATTTT. Its translation is CASSLGGLGGNQPQHF.

The J gene is TRBJ1-1, the V gene TRBV5-1; 7 nucleotides align to TRBD1. With 2 bases clipped from V and 1 base from J, the junction kept 11 bases outside the gene matches. In germline, CDR1 is SGHRS, CDR2 YFSETQ. The CDR3 loop spans 17 amino acids. Here the CDR3 DNA reads TGCGCCAGCAGCTTCACGGGACAGCTACCCTCGAACACTGAAGCTTTCTTT. Its translation: CASSFTGQLPSNTEAFF.

The V and J genes are TRBV6-5 and TRBJ2-1; no clear D. V was cut by 2 bases and J by 4 bases, with 15 bases left in between. There are 16 residues in the CDR3. Germline loops: CDR1 MNHEY, CDR2 SVGAGI. CDR3 residues: CASSYDNGPPYNEQFF. DNA of the CDR3: TGTGCCAGCAGTTACGACAACGGCCCCCCATACAATGAGCAGTTCTTC.

The chain has TRBV29-1 and TRBJ1-4; maybe TRBD1 (6 bases). The CDR3 loop spans 12 amino acids. The V gene lost 7 bases and the J gene lost 7 bases, with 13 bases spanning the gap. From germline, CDR1 is SQVTM and CDR2 ANQGSEA. This chain's CDR3 is CSGTLGGEKLFF. The CDR3 DNA reads as TGCAGCGGGACCCTAGGGGGTGAAAAACTGTTTTTT. The full variable domain, in which reference TRBV29-1 and TRBJ1-4 provide the parts outside the CDR3, is SAVISQKPSRDICQRGTSLTIQCQVDSQVTMMFWYRQQPGQSLTLIATANQGSEATYESGFVIDKFPISRPNLTFSTLTVSNMSPEDSSIYLCSGTLGGEKLFFGSGTQLSVL.

This clone has more than one count but fewer than ten. V and J are TRBV5-6 and TRBJ2-7; D may be TRBD2 (6 bases). With 2 bases removed from V and 0 bases from J, the gap between germline ends came to 9 bases. Germline V gene lookup returns CDR1 SGHDT and CDR2 YYEEEE. This CDR3 spans 14 amino acids. The CDR3 DNA follows: TGTGCCAGCAGCTTCGTCGGGGGCTCCTACGAGCAGTACTTC. It encodes CASSFVGGSYEQYF.

The rearrangement joins TRBV6-1 to TRBJ2-5; D may be TRBD2 (6 bases). The CDR3 runs 13 residues. V was cut by 3 bases and J by 7 bases, with 12 bases left in between. In germline, CDR1 is MNHNS, CDR2 SASEGT. The CDR3 region is CASSEEGLGTQYF. Written as DNA, the CDR3 is TGTGCCAGCAGTGAGGAGGGGTTGGGGACCCAGTACTTC.

This clone is a singleton in its sample. The V gene is TRBV4-1, the J gene TRBJ2-7; 7 bases line up with TRBD1. Germline loops: CDR1 MGHRA, CDR2 YSYEKL. This CDR3 contains 15 residues. The V and J ends lost 2 bases and 0 bases, in that order; junction bases with no gene match: 4. The CDR3 coding sequence is TGCGCCAGCAGCCAAAACACAGGGGACTCCTACGAGCAGTACTTC. Amino acid sequence: CASSQNTGDSYEQYF.

The chain employs TRBV2 and TRBJ2-7, with 7 bases aligning to TRBD1. This CDR3 region has 14 residues. Germline-derived CDR1 and CDR2 are SNHLY and FYNNEI. Trimming removed 8 bases from V and 0 bases from J; junction bases left unmatched: 7. CDR3 residues: CASPRQGGSYEQYF. The DNA for the CDR3 is TGTGCCAGCCCAAGACAGGGTGGCTCCTACGAGCAGTACTTC.

The chain is built from TRBV18 and TRBJ2-1, with 7 nucleotides matching TRBD2. CDR1 is KGHSH and CDR2 is LQKENI in the germline V gene. The CDR3 totals 15 residues. The junction had 5 bases not matched to a gene; V was cut back by 6 bases and J by 0 bases. CDR3 coding DNA: TGTGCCAGCTCCCCGGGGACTATCTCCTACAATGAGCAGTTCTTC. It codes for CASSPGTISYNEQFF.